The 17 T cell receptor beta chains below all came from one sample that was sequenced in a study of molecular identifiers for immune sequencing clone quantification. TCRdb re-called the PCR reads with MiXCR, one entry per CDR3 protein. This sample has more than 300,000 distinct CDR3 sequences, with 20% to 25% found just once. The source material was naive CD8+ T cells from blood, with Jurkat cell RNA spiked in. Subset here: FACS-sorted CD8+CD4-CCR7+CD45RA+ naive T cells. These receptors originate from a human donor in good health. Some libraries in this study had Jurkat cell RNA spiked in.

This clonotype was counted at least ten times. The V and J genes are TRBV19 and TRBJ2-1; the D gene is possibly TRBD1 (6 bases). V was pared by 1 base and J by 8 bases, with 9 bases between. CDR1 LNHDA and CDR2 SQIVND come from the germline V gene (reference sequence). The CDR3 sequence is 13 residues long. CDR3 bases: TGTGCCAGTAGTATAGCCCCAGGGGATGAGCAGTTCTTC. Amino acid sequence: CASSIAPGDEQFF.

This chain uses TRBV14 with TRBJ1-4; D might be TRBD1 (6 bases). This CDR3 is built from 15 residues. Germline values: CDR1 SGHDN, CDR2 FVKESK. Deletions cut 3 bases from V and 3 bases from J, with 11 bases between. This chain's CDR3 is CASSQTGTPNEKLFF. CDR3 bases: TGTGCCAGCAGCCAGACCGGGACACCTAATGAAAAACTGTTTTTT.

This clonotype was picked up many times. The V call is TRBV30, the J call TRBJ2-1; tentatively, D is TRBD2 (6 bases). This CDR3 comprises 12 residues. Germline V lookup: CDR1 GTSNPN, CDR2 SVGIG (reference sequence). The V end was cut by 2 bases, the J end by 14 bases, with 16 bases between. The CDR3 DNA sequence: TGTGCCTGGAGTCCTGCGGGACCCGCGGAGTTCTTC. This gives the protein CAWSPAGPAEFF.

This clonotype was detected many times. V and J are TRBV5-4 and TRBJ1-1, with D perhaps matching TRBD1 (5 bases). From germline, CDR1 is SGHNT and CDR2 YYREEE (reference sequence). The CDR3 is made up of 18 amino acids. The ends were cut back, 0 bases at V and 2 bases at J, with 20 bases in the middle. CDR3 sequence (DNA): TGTGCCAGCAGCTTGGCGGCGGGGCGACGGCGACCTAACACTGAAGCTTTCTTT. It is translated as CASSLAAGRRRPNTEAFF.

This clonotype showed up many times. The genes are TRBV5-1 and TRBJ1-5, with 8 bases lining up with TRBD1. CDR1 and CDR2 from the germline V gene are SGHRS and YFSETQ. The CDR3 sequence is 17 residues long. The V segment lost 0 bases and the J segment 1 base; nucleotides outside the gene matches: 6. The CDR3, as DNA: TGCGCCAGCAGCTTGGGAAGCAGGGGGCCGAGCAATCAGCCCCAGCATTTT. This gives the protein CASSLGSRGPSNQPQHF.

V and J are TRBV6-2 or TRBV6-3 and TRBJ2-7, with a tentative D call TRBD2 (6 bases). Germline V gene data show CDR1 as MNHEY and CDR2 as SVGEGT. CDR3 length: 16 residues. V was clipped by 2 bases and J by 2 bases, with 16 bases between them. The CDR3 DNA sequence: TGTGCCAGCAGTTACCAAGGGCTAGCGCCTACCTACGAGCAGTACTTC. Translation: CASSYQGLAPTYEQYF.

At least ten counts were recorded for this clonotype. This chain links TRBV9 with TRBJ2-2; D ambiguous. CDR3 length equals 15 residues. V gave up 2 bases and J gave up 4 bases, with 12 bases separating them. Germline CDR1 SGDLS, CDR2 YYNGEE. Here the CDR3 DNA reads TGTGCCAGCAGCGTTTGGGGTTCGACCACCGGGGAGCTGTTTTTT. As protein: CASSVWGSTTGELFF.

On this clonotype itself: A much larger clonotype is one base distant, so this may be a read error. The chain combines TRBV28 with TRBJ2-5; TRBD2 is a possible D gene (7 bases). V lost 5 bases and J 2 bases, leaving 21 bases between the germline ends. Looked up from germline, CDR1 is MDHEN and CDR2 is SYDVKM. This CDR3 has 17 amino acids. The CDR3 sequence is CASSPGGASPKQETQYF. CDR3 bases: TGTGCCAGCAGTCCTGGGGGGGCTAGCCCTAAACAAGAGACCCAGTACTTC.

Note on this clonotype: A single base separates this from a much larger clone, so it may be a read error. The rearrangement links TRBV4-3 to TRBJ1-1; 8 positions agree with TRBD1. This CDR3 region has 14 residues. The germline gives CDR1 LGHNA, CDR2 YSLEER. CDR3 sequence (DNA): TGCGCCAGCGGCCAACCCGGGACAGGAACTGAAGCTTTCTTT. Its protein is CASGQPGTGTEAFF.

This clonotype showed up many times. This chain uses TRBV4-1 with TRBJ2-3, with D unclear. Trimming took off 3 bases at V and 1 base at J, with 8 bases between the two ends. Germline CDR1 and CDR2: MGHRA and YSYEKL. The CDR3 spans 14 residues. Written as DNA, the CDR3 is TGCGCCAGCAGCCAGACCTCCGGCACAGATACGCAGTATTTT. As protein: CASSQTSGTDTQYF.

This clonotype was observed at least ten times. This chain connects TRBV4-3 to TRBJ2-3; TRBD1 matches at 9 bases. This CDR3 has 15 amino acids. Trimming removed 0 bases from V and 6 bases from J; junction bases left unmatched: 4. Germline lookup yields CDR1 LGHNA and CDR2 YSLEER. CDR3 loop: CASSQDDRGYDTQYF. The DNA for the CDR3 is TGCGCCAGCAGCCAAGATGACAGGGGGTACGATACGCAGTATTTT.

With regard to this clonotype: The missing conserved phenylalanine or tryptophan at the end of this CDR3 makes a read error likely. The gene calls are TRBV7-9 and TRBJ1-5, with a weak D call TRBD1 (5 bases). This CDR3 spans 19 amino acids. Looked up from germline, CDR1 is SEHNR and CDR2 is FQNEAQ (reference sequence). Between the trimmed V and J ends, which lost 1 base and 1 base, there was a span of 20 bases. The CDR3 loop reads CASSLEQPMLGGSNQPQHS. The DNA for the CDR3 is TGTGCCAGCAGCTTAGAACAGCCCATGCTGGGGGGAAGCAATCAGCCCCAGCATTCT.

In this sample, this clonotype turned up once. No conserved phenylalanine or tryptophan is present at the end of the CDR3, so a read error is the likely explanation. The gene calls are TRBV27 and TRBJ1-2; D unresolved. The CDR3 extends over 13 amino acids. The germline gives CDR1 MNHEY, CDR2 SMNVEV (reference sequence). V lost 6 bases to trimming and J lost 5 bases, with 13 bases between them. CDR3 amino acids: CASSAGMGYGYTL. DNA for the CDR3: TGTGCCAGCAGCGCTGGCATGGGGTATGGCTACACCCTC.

This clonotype was counted only a few times. This chain links TRBV11-1 with TRBJ2-7, with TRBD1 matching over 9 bases. The length of the CDR3 is 16 residues. CDR1 and CDR2 (germline): SGHAT, FQDESV (reference sequence). V gave up 3 bases and J gave up 4 bases; unmatched junction bases: 10. The CDR3 here is CASSFRPQGAFYEQYF. The CDR3 DNA follows: TGTGCCAGCAGCTTTCGCCCACAGGGGGCGTTTTACGAGCAGTACTTC.

The chain's CDR3 is CAISDYRTGDGNTIYF. The CDR3 DNA reads TGTGCCATCAGTGACTATAGGACAGGGGATGGAAACACCATATATTTT. The chain recombines TRBV10-3 with TRBJ1-3, with 9 bases aligning to TRBD1. With 3 bases clipped from V and 3 bases from J, the junction kept 6 bases outside the gene matches. Germline V gives CDR1 ENHRY, CDR2 SYGVKD. This CDR3 spans 16 amino acids.

This clonotype was seen many times. V gene TRBV9 combines with J gene TRBJ1-4; 7 bases map to TRBD1. CDR3 size: 16 residues. Trimming took 2 bases from V and 3 from J; bases not matched to a gene: 7. Germline V gives CDR1 SGDLS, CDR2 YYNGEE. CDR3 sequence reads: CASSVEGAVANEKLFF. For the CDR3, the DNA is TGTGCCAGCAGCGTCGAGGGGGCCGTGGCTAATGAAAAACTGTTTTTT.

This clonotype was seen ten or more times. This chain joins TRBV4-3 and TRBJ2-3, with 7 nucleotides matching TRBD1. V lost 0 bases, J lost 1 base, and 1 base stayed unmatched. The CDR3 sequence is 15 residues long. The germline gives CDR1 LGHNA, CDR2 YSLEER. The CDR3 DNA sequence: TGCGCCAGCAGCCAAGATGGGACAGGCACAGATACGCAGTATTTT. The encoded protein is CASSQDGTGTDTQYF.